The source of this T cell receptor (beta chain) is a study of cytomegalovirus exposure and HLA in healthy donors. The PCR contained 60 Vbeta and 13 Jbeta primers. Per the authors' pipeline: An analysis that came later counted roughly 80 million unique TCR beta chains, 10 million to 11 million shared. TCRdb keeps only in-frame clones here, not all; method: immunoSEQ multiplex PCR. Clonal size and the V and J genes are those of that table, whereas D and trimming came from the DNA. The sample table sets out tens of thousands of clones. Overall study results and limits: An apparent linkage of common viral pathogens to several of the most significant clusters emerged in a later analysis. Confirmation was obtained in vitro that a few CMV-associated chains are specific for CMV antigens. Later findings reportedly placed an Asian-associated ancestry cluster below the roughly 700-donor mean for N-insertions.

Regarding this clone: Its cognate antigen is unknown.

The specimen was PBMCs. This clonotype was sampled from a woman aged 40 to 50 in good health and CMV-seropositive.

The CDR3 loop is CASSPDPPPGVETQYF. As DNA, the CDR3 is TGTGCCAGCAGCCCAGACCCCCCTCCGGGAGTGGAGACCCAGTACTTC. The rearrangement links TRBV9 to TRBJ2-5, with a weak D call TRBD2 (6 bases). CDR3 length equals 16 residues. The germline V gene has CDR1 SGDLS and CDR2 YYNGEE. Trimming took 4 bases from V and 5 from J, leaving 21 bases between them.